This T cell receptor (beta chain) was identified in a study of control samples from healthy donors and cancer patients (dated by TCRdb to 2020 to 2022). Its CDR3 holds 16 amino acids, cysteine through phenylalanine. Only the CDR3 portion is preserved as DNA: 48 bases, with reading frame beginning at the first base. The germline V gene sets CDR1 to SGHTA and CDR2 to FQGTGA. The germline ends are 9 bases apart after V is trimmed by 0 bases and J by 0 bases. To prepare the library, the immunoSEQ multiplex PCR assay was applied. TCRdb took this table from immuneACCESS and kept in-frame rearrangements with V and J called. Such tables lack part of the clones; where checked against another copy, unresolved V genes explain under half of the gap, and the rest is unexplained. Present in this sample are about 140,000 clones, approximately 86% of which were seen just once. The ten largest clonotypes hold 1.7% of the sample.

Comments on this clone: Its antigen remains unidentified. Base qualities are not recorded, but no much larger clone differs from it by a single base.

Source material: blood. This receptor was obtained from a man younger than 35 in good health. The chain joins TRBV7-3 to TRBJ1-3, with the identity of the D gene unclear. The CDR3 in this case is CASSLTGSSSGNTIYF. The sequenced DNA is TGTGCCAGCAGCTTAACTGGCAGCAGCTCTGGAAACACCATATATTTT.